This T cell receptor beta chain was found in a study of blood T cell repertoires in COVID-19. The ends were cut back, 5 bases at V and 2 bases at J, with 15 bases in the middle. This CDR3 has 15 residues. The V gene's germline CDR1 is LGHDT and CDR2 YNNKEL (reference sequence). Participant-given clinical history determined each cohort assignment. Profiled with immunoSEQ multiplex PCR; TCRdb holds only in-frame clones, not every one. The table records 200,000 to 250,000 clones, 86% of them present only once. Sequenced input: PBMCs or T cells enriched from blood (not recorded which). V gene TRBV3-1 (or the pseudogene TRBV3-2) combines with J gene TRBJ1-2; TRBD1 is a possible D gene (5 bases). The clonotype was recovered from a woman between 35 and 50 years old with acute COVID-19. The DNA for the CDR3 is TGTGCCAGCAGCACCTACGGACAACCGAACTATGGCTACACCTTC. This encodes CASSTYGQPNYGYTF.